This entry describes one T cell receptor beta chain. The table lists this clonotype with a few counts. Which antigen it targets is not known. Base qualities are not recorded, but no much larger clone differs from it by a single base. This entry belongs to a study of T cell repertoires in cytomegalovirus infection (dated by TCRdb to the late 2010s). The study in broad terms: Donor HLA type was relevant to the analysis, because carriage of CMV infection together with the matching HLA type was indicated by public TCR beta signatures. What the study reported, not specific to this receptor: The ex vivo response was dominated by HLA-C-restricted CMV-specific TCR beta clonotypes, and the single most frequent clonotype in two of eight donors was supplied by these HLA-C-restricted clonotypes. In both this cohort and an independent cohort of 350 or so donors, the cumulative frequency of public TCR beta family members distinguished carriers of CMV infection plus the relevant HLA type.

These reads were obtained on an Illumina HiSeq 1500. TCRdb reworked the public reads: Q25 trimming with fastp, MiXCR clone assembly, productive beta chains retained. Each CDR3 protein gets just one entry, which takes the most common genes and DNA from the rows behind it. The sample records around 260,000 distinct CDR3 sequences, about 25% of which are singletons. About 15% of the sample is in the top ten clones. From the germline V gene, CDR1 is SGHDN and CDR2 is FVKESK. V was cut back by 2 bases and J by 6 bases, leaving a gap of 17 bases between them. The CDR3 holds 15 amino acids from the cysteine to the phenylalanine. This entry keeps only the CDR3 DNA: 45 bases, framed from base 1.

This TCR was sampled from a human donor in good health (CMV status not recorded). Some clones in this sample may be carry-over from other donors' samples. Material: PBMCs. The sequence joins TRBV14 to TRBJ2-7; the D segment may tentatively be TRBD1 or TRBD2, each giving 5 matched bases. The CDR3 reads CASSQTMGPLGEQYF. The nucleotides read TGTGCCAGCAGCCAAACGATGGGACCCTTAGGCGAGCAGTACTTC. The full variable domain, completed from the reference TRBV14 and TRBJ2-7 proteins outside the CDR3, reads EAGVTQFPSHSVIEKGQTVTLRCDPISGHDNLYWYRRVMGKEIKFLLHFVKESKQDESGMPNNRFLAERTGGTYSTLKVQPAELEDSGVYFCASSQTMGPLGEQYFGPGTRLTVT.